The clone carrying this T cell receptor (beta chain) has only one observation. The source of the sample is a study of T cell changes during pregnancy in multiple sclerosis. The data were produced by immunoSEQ multiplex PCR, yet TCRdb's version contains in-frame clones alone and is incomplete. The sample yields 90,000 to 95,000 clones, around 93% seen once. This CDR3 has 15 amino acids. Germline trimming cut 5 bases from V and 5 bases from J; bases unmatched to any gene: 7. Germline V gene sequence: CDR1 MDHEN, CDR2 SYDVKM. This TCR was sampled from a female donor with multiple sclerosis, enrolled in a pregnancy study. The sequenced sample was peripheral blood, obtained before pregnancy. V is TRBV28 and J is TRBJ1-5, with 9 nucleotides matching TRBD1. The CDR3 loop reads CASSPPRDRDQPQHF. CDR3 DNA sequence: TGTGCCAGCAGTCCGCCCCGGGACAGGGATCAGCCCCAGCATTTT.